This T cell receptor beta chain was retrieved from a study of read filtering for tumor transcriptome and immune sequencing. Background on the study: Per sample, TCR-region reads ranged about 4 to 11 million by IR-seq, about 85 to 1,400 by RNA-seq.

Germline V lookup: CDR1 SGHVS, CDR2 FNYEAQ. The V end lost 5 bases, the J end lost 4 bases, and 13 bases lay between the germline ends. This CDR3 contains 14 residues. This clonotype was picked up many times. Its antigen is as yet unknown. This library used 300 to 500 ng RNA and molecular barcoded adaptors spanning alpha/delta and beta/gamma chains. TCRdb passed the reads through MiXCR, listing each CDR3 protein once. Here the sample spans 100,000 to 150,000 distinct CDR3 sequences, over 10% being singletons. Whole-study findings and limits: The CD138-negative fraction was mixed bone marrow immune cells, not pure T cells.

The TCR was taken from a donor at least 40 years old with multiple myeloma. The chain carries TRBV7-6 and TRBJ2-3; D unclear. Sequenced input: a population of CD138-negative cells sorted from bone marrow. The CDR3 is CASSPPPLADTQYF. The CDR3 DNA is TGTGCCAGCAGCCCCCCCCCGTTGGCAGATACGCAGTATTTT.